The rows below give T cell receptor beta chains drawn from one sample of a study of beta chain features in type 1 diabetes. Some clones are missing from TCRdb's copy, which holds only in-frame ones; the method was immunoSEQ multiplex PCR. This sample has 200,000 to 300,000 clones, with around 9.9% found just once. Material for sequencing was naive CD4+ T cells from blood. These receptor sequences come from a young man with type 1 diabetes. Each CDR3 is given with its conserved first and last residue. Each record gives: D gene, J gene, V gene, clone size, CDR3 DNA, CDR3 protein. D genes are given only for firm matches. Clone size is stated in some rows and not others, as once, few, many or a class when expanded.

TRBD2	TRBJ2-3	TRBV7-9	.	TGTGCCAGCAGCCTTAGCGGGGGTACAGATACGCAGTATTTT	CASSLSGGTDTQYF
TRBD2	TRBJ2-1	TRBV7-3	.	TGTGCCAGCAGCTTAGGGACTAGCAGATACAATGAGCAGTTCTTC	CASSLGTSRYNEQFF
TRBD2	TRBJ2-5	TRBV5-1	.	TGCGCCAGCAGCTTGGGACTAGCGATGACATTTGAGACCCAGTACTTC	CASSLGLAMTFETQYF
.	TRBJ1-2	TRBV29-1	few	TGCAGCGTCGGGGATCCTGGGTATGGCTACACCTTC	CSVGDPGYGYTF
TRBD1	TRBJ2-6	TRBV7-9	few	TGTGCCAGCAGCTTAGTTCAACAGGGGATAGGAGCCAACGTCCTGACTTTC	CASSLVQQGIGANVLTF
.	TRBJ1-3	TRBV23-1	few	TGCGCCAGCAGTCAATCGATACCTAAGGGGAACACCATATATTTT	CASSQSIPKGNTIYF
TRBD1	TRBJ2-5	TRBV20-1	few	TGCAGTCAGCAGGGGGACGAGACCCAGTACTTC	CSQQGDETQYF
TRBD2	TRBJ2-1	TRBV29-1	.	TGCACCGGTAAGAGACTAGCGGGGGACAATGAGCAGTTCTTC	CTGKRLAGDNEQFF
TRBD2	TRBJ2-3	TRBV5-1	.	TGCGCCAGCAGCTTGGGACTAGCGGGGCCCACAGATACGCAGTATTTT	CASSLGLAGPTDTQYF
.	TRBJ1-2	TRBV6-6	.	TGTGCCAGCAGTTCGGCCGGGTTGGCGACGGGCTACACCTTC	CASSSAGLATGYTF
.	TRBJ1-5	TRBV4-2	.	TGTGCCAGCAGCCAAGGGGGGGGCAGGTCCTACCCCGCAGCCCAGCATTTT	CASSQGGGRSYPAAQHF
.	TRBJ1-2	TRBV4-2	once	TGTGCCAGCAGCCAAAGGGGCGGCAGGAGTACTAACTATGGCTACACCTTC	CASSQRGGRSTNYGYTF
TRBD1	TRBJ2-1	TRBV6-5	.	TGTGCCAGCAGTTATCAGGGGGCCTCCTACAATGAGCAGTTCTTC	CASSYQGASYNEQFF
TRBD1	TRBJ2-7	TRBV28	few	TGTGCCAGCAGTCTAACCTCCGGGACAGGGTTGTACGAGCAGTACTTC	CASSLTSGTGLYEQYF
.	TRBJ1-4	TRBV14	.	TGTGCCAGCAGCCAGGCCGGCGGGAGACCGGGGAGTGAAAAACTGTTTTTT	CASSQAGGRPGSEKLFF
.	TRBJ1-1	TRBV7-9	.	TGTGCCAGCAGCGCCTCGACAGAAACTGAAGCTTTCTTT	CASSASTETEAFF
TRBD2	TRBJ2-7	TRBV7-2	.	TGTGCCAGCAGCTTCCATAGCGGGGGGGTCAACGAGCAGTACTTC	CASSFHSGGVNEQYF
TRBD1	TRBJ2-7	TRBV11-1	few	TGTGCCAGCAGCGCTCGGACAGGGGGCACCGAGCAGTACTTC	CASSARTGGTEQYF
TRBD1	TRBJ1-5	TRBV7-9	few	TGTGCCAGCAGCTTAGTGGGACAGGTCCAGCATTTT	CASSLVGQVQHF
.	TRBJ1-5	TRBV28	many	TGTGCCAGCAGTTTACACACCAATCAGCCCCAGCATTTT	CASSLHTNQPQHF
TRBD2	TRBJ2-5	TRBV5-4	.	TGTGCCAGCAGCCTTGGGGCTAGCGGGGGCCAAGAGACCCAGTACTTC	CASSLGASGGQETQYF
.	TRBJ1-2	TRBV19	.	TGTGCCAGTAGTCTTCCCCCTACAGGAAACTATGGCTACACCTTC	CASSLPPTGNYGYTF
TRBD1	TRBJ2-3	TRBV7-2	.	TGTGCCAGCAGTTTCGGACAGGGGAGTAACACAGATACGCAGTATTTT	CASSFGQGSNTDTQYF
.	TRBJ2-1	TRBV7-3	.	TGTGCCAGCAGCTCCTCGCCGGAGGGTTTTTGGTTCTTC	CASSSSPEGFWFF
TRBD1	TRBJ1-1	TRBV4-3	few	TGCGCCAGCAGTTCCGACGTAACAGGGGGCAGGACTGAAGCTTTCTTT	CASSSDVTGGRTEAFF
TRBD1	TRBJ2-5	TRBV5-8	few	TGTGCCAGCAGCTCCCGACAGGGAAGGTTGGAGACCCAGTACTTC	CASSSRQGRLETQYF
.	TRBJ1-4	TRBV4-2	few	TGTGCCAGCCGCCAGGAGGGGCCTCATGAAAAACTGTTTTTT	CASRQEGPHEKLFF
.	TRBJ1-2	TRBV25-1	.	TGTGCCAGCAGTGAATTCGTCCATGGCTACACCTTC	CASSEFVHGYTF
TRBD2	TRBJ2-1	TRBV7-8	.	TGTGCCAGCAGCCCCCGGACTAGCGGGGGGACCGCCTACAATGAGCAGTTCTTC	CASSPRTSGGTAYNEQFF
TRBD2	TRBJ2-3	TRBV7-2	.	TGTGCCAGCAGCTTGAGGAGGCTAGCGGGGGGGAATACGCAGTATTTT	CASSLRRLAGGNTQYF